Below, 26 T cell receptor beta chains from the same sample are listed, as sequenced in a study of CD8 T cells in ankylosing spondylitis. The antigens of these receptors remain unknown. The study's findings and limits: A TCR beta motif made of fewer than ten highly homologous variants seemed typical of ankylosing spondylitis blood.

Via MiXCR, TCRdb re-called the 5' RACE reads, giving one row per CDR3 protein. The sample has roughly 470,000 distinct CDR3 sequences; roughly a quarter are singletons. The sample consisted of blood, either unsorted or a sorted T cell fraction (not recorded which). These receptors were taken from a male donor with ankylosing spondylitis.

The chain joins TRBV5-1 to TRBJ1-1, with TRBD1 matching 10 bases. Trimming cost V 0 bases and J 4 bases; bases outside gene matches: 6. This CDR3 contains 16 residues. Germline CDR1 and CDR2: SGHRS and YFSETQ. CDR3 in amino acids: CASSLARQGAGTEAFF. The CDR3 coding sequence is TGCGCCAGCAGCTTGGCGAGACAGGGGGCTGGCACTGAAGCTTTCTTT.

This chain links TRBV5-6 with TRBJ1-4, with 11 bases matching TRBD1. CDR1 is SGHDT, CDR2 YYEEEE, per germline. The length of the CDR3 is 16 residues. V shed 4 bases and J 4 bases; nucleotides not matched to a gene: 6. This CDR3 reads CASSPGTGGHNEKLFF. The CDR3 DNA sequence: TGTGCCAGCAGCCCAGGGACAGGGGGTCATAATGAAAAACTGTTTTTT.

This clonotype was seen a handful of times. V gene TRBV20-1 combines with J gene TRBJ2-3, with D possibly matching TRBD1 (6 bases). This CDR3 comprises 15 residues. The ends were cut back, 1 base at V and 0 bases at J, with 11 bases in the middle. The germline V gene encodes CDR1 DFQATT and CDR2 SNEGSKA (reference sequence). CDR3 coding DNA: TGCAGTGCTAGAGGTAGACAGGCCAGCACAGATACGCAGTATTTT. Its protein product is CSARGRQASTDTQYF.

This chain connects TRBV5-1 to TRBJ1-4; 8 bases are shared with TRBD1. Germline V CDR1 and CDR2: SGHRS, YFSETQ. V was pared by 5 bases and J by 3 bases, with 0 bases of the junction left unmatched. CDR3 length equals 13 residues. The CDR3 DNA sequence: TGCGCCAGCAGGGGACAGGCTAATGAAAAACTGTTTTTT. This sequence encodes CASRGQANEKLFF.

In its sample, this clonotype was seen a few times. This chain links TRBV20-1 with TRBJ1-3; no firm D call. With 0 bases removed from V and 4 bases from J, the gap between germline ends came to 10 bases. The germline CDR1 and CDR2 sequences are DFQATT and SNEGSKA (reference sequence). This CDR3 is built from 14 residues. The CDR3 here is CSARDQSSGNTIYF. The CDR3 coding sequence is TGCAGTGCTAGAGATCAAAGCTCGGGAAACACCATATATTTT.

The V and J genes are TRBV10-3 and TRBJ1-2; D remains ambiguous. Germline V gives CDR1 ENHRY, CDR2 SYGVKD. V shed 4 bases and J shed 1 base, with 7 bases lying between them. This CDR3 spans 13 amino acids. This CDR3 reads CAISAGINYGYTF. For the CDR3, the DNA is TGTGCCATCAGTGCCGGGATTAACTATGGCTACACCTTC.

The chain is built from TRBV9 and TRBJ2-1; D is unclear. This CDR3 contains 14 residues. The germline CDR1 and CDR2 sequences are SGDLS and YYNGEE. V was clipped by 4 bases and J by 9 bases, with 17 bases between them. CDR3 region: CASSSYYTVGEQFF. The CDR3 nucleotides read TGTGCCAGCAGCTCATACTACACCGTCGGTGAGCAGTTCTTC.

V is TRBV20-1 and J is TRBJ2-6, with unresolved D. Looked up from germline, CDR1 is DFQATT and CDR2 is SNEGSKA (reference sequence). Trimming shortened V by 0 bases and J by 5 bases, and 5 bases separated the two germline ends. The CDR3 sequence is 13 residues long. The CDR3 coding sequence is TGCAGTGCTAGAGATCCGAGGGCCAACGTCCTGACTTTC. This translates into CSARDPRANVLTF.

This clonotype showed up just a few times. V is TRBV10-2 and J is TRBJ1-1; the D gene is possibly TRBD1 (6 bases). V was shortened by 0 bases and J by 2 bases, with 10 bases between the two germline ends. The CDR3 is 15 amino acids. Looked up from germline, CDR1 is WSHSY and CDR2 is SAAADI. CDR3 sequence: CASSESWGPNTEAFF. For the CDR3, the DNA is TGCGCCAGCAGTGAGTCGTGGGGGCCCAACACTGAAGCTTTCTTT.

V gene TRBV3-1 combines with J gene TRBJ1-3; D might be TRBD1 (6 bases). Germline CDR1 reads LGHDT; CDR2 reads YNNKEL (reference sequence). V dropped 5 bases and J dropped 3 bases, with 14 bases sitting between them. There are 15 residues in the CDR3. The CDR3 reads CASSVTTGIGNTIYF. CDR3 DNA sequence: TGTGCCAGCAGCGTTACTACAGGGATTGGAAACACCATATATTTT.

This sequence joins TRBV6-1 and TRBJ1-6; 8 bases match TRBD1. V shed 5 bases and J 10 bases; nucleotides not matched to a gene: 13. Per the germline V gene, CDR1 is MNHNS and CDR2 is SASEGT. The CDR3 has 16 residues. The DNA for the CDR3 is TGTGCCAGCAGTCCTCTACAGGGACAGGTTGGGTCACCCCTCCACTTT. Protein product: CASSPLQGQVGSPLHF.

This clonotype was seen a few times. J is TRBJ2-7 and V is TRBV29-1, with 11 bases lining up with TRBD2. From germline, CDR1 is SQVTM and CDR2 ANQGSEA. J gave up 3 bases and V 6 bases, and 7 bases lay outside the gene matches. This CDR3 spans 14 amino acids. In DNA form, the CDR3 reads TGCAGCGTGGGGAGACTAGCGGGGCACTACGAGCAGTACTTC. Protein: CSVGRLAGHYEQYF.

The chain recombines TRBV6-1 with TRBJ1-6; the D is unclear. The germline V and J ends were trimmed by 7 bases and 5 bases, with 0 bases remaining between them. Germline loops: CDR1 MNHNS, CDR2 SASEGT. This CDR3 is built from 10 residues. CDR3 DNA: TGTGCCAGCAATAATTCACCCCTCCACTTT. Translated: CASNNSPLHF.

The chain links TRBV20-1 to TRBJ2-3; 10 bases are shared with TRBD2. Trimming took 5 bases from V and 1 from J; bases not matched to a gene: 3. This CDR3 is built from 14 residues. CDR1 DFQATT and CDR2 SNEGSKA come from the germline V gene (reference sequence). Here the CDR3 reads CSAQAGGGTDTQYF. The CDR3 nucleotides read TGCAGTGCTCAAGCGGGAGGGGGCACAGATACGCAGTATTTT.

Only a few counts were recorded for this clonotype. CDR3 residues: CASTRGLADRTDTQYF. Here the CDR3 DNA reads TGTGCCAGCACGCGGGGGCTAGCGGACCGCACAGATACGCAGTATTTT. The chain is built from TRBV2 and TRBJ2-3, with D perhaps TRBD2 (7 bases). V was trimmed by 7 bases and J by 1 base, leaving 18 bases between them. CDR3 length: 16 amino acids. CDR1 and CDR2 from the germline V gene are SNHLY and FYNNEI.

In its sample, this clonotype was seen a few times. V usage is TRBV7-2 and J usage is TRBJ1-1, with D maybe TRBD1 (5 bases). The CDR3 has 14 residues. Trimming pared 5 bases from V and 6 bases from J, leaving 16 bases between. Germline V gene sequence: CDR1 SGHTA, CDR2 FQGNSA. The CDR3 DNA reads TGTGCCAGCAGCCCCAGAACAGGAACCCCTGAAGCTTTCTTT. Residues: CASSPRTGTPEAFF.

V gene TRBV20-1 combines with J gene TRBJ2-7; the D is unclear. Germline assignment: CDR1 DFQATT and CDR2 SNEGSKA (reference sequence). Trimming cost V 0 bases and J 3 bases, with 3 bases left between them. CDR3 length: 11 amino acids. CDR3 protein: CSARDDYEQYV. CDR3 nucleotide sequence: TGCAGTGCTAGAGATGACTACGAGCAGTACGTC.

The chain has TRBV12-3 or TRBV12-4 and TRBJ2-5; D is perhaps TRBD1 (5 bases). Deletions cut 3 bases from V and 5 bases from J, with 10 bases between. The CDR3 totals 13 residues. The CDR3 protein is CASSFRGRETQYF. The DNA for the CDR3 is TGTGCCAGCAGTTTTAGGGGCCGCGAGACCCAGTACTTC.

This clonotype was counted a single time. This chain connects TRBV5-1 to TRBJ2-3; the match to TRBD1 covers 8 bases. The junction had 5 bases not matched to a gene; V was cut back by 1 base and J by 1 base. This CDR3 has 16 amino acids. Germline assignment: CDR1 SGHRS and CDR2 YFSETQ. The CDR3 sequence: CASSLPRGPGTDTQYF. In DNA form, the CDR3 reads TGCGCCAGCAGCTTGCCCAGGGGGCCGGGCACAGATACGCAGTATTTT.

The chain combines TRBV7-8 with TRBJ1-2; perhaps TRBD1 as D (6 bases). The CDR3 totals 14 residues. Deletions cut 4 bases from V and 5 bases from J, with 14 bases between. Per the germline V gene, CDR1 is SGHVS and CDR2 is FQNEAQ. The CDR3 sequence is CASSSRGDPYGYTF. DNA of the CDR3: TGTGCCAGCAGCTCGAGGGGGGACCCATATGGCTACACCTTC.

This sequence joins TRBV19 and TRBJ2-3; no reliable D call. V was shortened by 3 bases and J by 6 bases, with 16 bases between the two germline ends. This CDR3 contains 15 residues. CDR1 and CDR2 from the germline V gene are LNHDA and SQIVND (reference sequence). The CDR3 here is CASSISATEADTQYF. The CDR3 DNA sequence: TGTGCCAGTAGTATTTCGGCCACCGAGGCTGATACGCAGTATTTT.

The chain combines TRBV7-2 with TRBJ2-5; tentatively, D is TRBD2 (6 bases). V was clipped by 5 bases and J by 9 bases, with 19 bases between them. CDR1 is SGHTA and CDR2 is FQGNSA in the germline V gene. The CDR3 covers 14 residues. The CDR3 region has the DNA TGTGCCAGCAGCACTCCCGGGACTCGTTGGCCCCAGTACTTC. Translating gives CASSTPGTRWPQYF.

The chain links TRBV29-1 to TRBJ2-3; TRBD2 agrees at 8 bases. Germline loops: CDR1 SQVTM, CDR2 ANQGSEA. With V trimmed by 0 bases and J by 2 bases, 4 bases remained unmatched. The CDR3 consists of 15 residues. The CDR3 DNA is TGCAGCGTTGAAGAGAGACTAGCGAACACAGATACGCAGTATTTT. Translating it yields CSVEERLANTDTQYF.

In its sample, this clonotype was seen a few times. The genes are TRBV20-1 and TRBJ2-5, with 11 bases matching TRBD2. The length of the CDR3 is 16 residues. V lost 1 base, J lost 5 bases, and 9 bases stayed unmatched. Germline loops: CDR1 DFQATT, CDR2 SNEGSKA (reference sequence). The CDR3: CSARGLAGFAGETQYF. In DNA, the CDR3 is TGCAGTGCTAGAGGACTAGCGGGGTTTGCGGGGGAGACCCAGTACTTC.

The chain employs TRBV7-2 and TRBJ2-7; the match to TRBD2 covers 11 bases. This CDR3 has 15 amino acids. Germline CDR1 reads SGHTA; CDR2 reads FQGNSA. V gave up 5 bases and J gave up 3 bases; unmatched junction bases: 6. CDR3 region: CASSAGLADYYEQYF. CDR3 nucleotides: TGTGCCAGCAGCGCGGGACTAGCGGACTACTACGAGCAGTACTTC.

The rearrangement uses TRBV29-1 and TRBJ1-1; weak D call: TRBD1 (5 bases). Trimming shortened V by 2 bases and J by 1 base, and 8 bases separated the two germline ends. Germline values: CDR1 SQVTM, CDR2 ANQGSEA. The CDR3 sequence is 13 residues long. The CDR3 is CSVEITGNTEAFF. The CDR3 DNA follows: TGCAGCGTTGAAATCACAGGGAACACTGAAGCTTTCTTT.